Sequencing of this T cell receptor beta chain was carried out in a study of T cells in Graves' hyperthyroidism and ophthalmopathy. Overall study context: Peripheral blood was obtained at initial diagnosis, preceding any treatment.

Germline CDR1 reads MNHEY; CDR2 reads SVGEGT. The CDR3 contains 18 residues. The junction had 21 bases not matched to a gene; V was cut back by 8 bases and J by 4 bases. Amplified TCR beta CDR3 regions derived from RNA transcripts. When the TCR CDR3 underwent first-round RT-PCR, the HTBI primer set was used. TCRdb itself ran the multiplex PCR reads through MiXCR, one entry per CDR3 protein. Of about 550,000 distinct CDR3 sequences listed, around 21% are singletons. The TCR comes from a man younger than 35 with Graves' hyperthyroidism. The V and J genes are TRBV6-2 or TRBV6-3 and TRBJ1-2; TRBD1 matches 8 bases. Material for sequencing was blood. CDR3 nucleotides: TGTGCCAGCGGAGTCCTGGACAGGGAAGGGATCGGGGCCTATGGCTACACCTTC. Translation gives CASGVLDREGIGAYGYTF.